The clone carrying this T cell receptor beta chain appeared many times. The data are from a study of T cells in Graves' hyperthyroidism and ophthalmopathy. From germline, CDR1 is MGHDK and CDR2 SYGVNS. V shed 5 bases and J shed 3 bases, with 16 bases lying between them. The CDR3 length is 15 residues. There were TCR beta CDR3 regions amplified from RNA transcripts. In the first-round RT-PCR of the TCR CDR3, the HTBI primer set was used. TCRdb itself ran the multiplex PCR reads through MiXCR, one entry per CDR3 protein. The top ten hold 17% of the sample, which has 500,000 to 650,000 distinct CDR3 sequences, approximately 17% seen once.

The genes are TRBV25-1 and TRBJ2-5, with a possible D match to TRBD2 (6 bases). What was sequenced was blood. The sequence was obtained from a woman between 18 and 29 years old with Graves' ophthalmopathy. CDR3 sequence reads: CASSPYRSGEETQYF. The CDR3 region has the DNA TGTGCCAGCAGTCCCTACCGATCGGGGGAAGAGACCCAGTACTTC.